This T cell receptor (beta chain) appears in the sequencing data of a study of robustness of blood B and T cell sequencing (dated by TCRdb to 2016 to 2019). As for the study more broadly: The study was designed to determine how much peripheral blood is required to reliably characterize an individual's TCRbeta and IgG repertoires. In each of the ten independently drawn blood samples, both the TCRbeta and the IgG repertoires were quantified. As technical replicates, two replicate TCRbeta cDNA libraries were prepared from one shared RNA pool derived from a single 10 ml draw. What the research found in general, with its limitations: Evidence of cross-contamination, likely from batch processing, showed up in one pair of TCRbeta libraries, so the UMI-sequence pairs shared by that pair of libraries were removed. Overlap of rare TCRbeta clonotypes did not improve with pooling tubes, implying much larger blood volumes would be needed to capture them. The TCRbeta rarefaction curves did not fully level off, which suggests either under-sequencing or many low-abundance clonotypes. Between the technical replicate libraries, approximately 94% of the top 10,000 TCRbeta clonotypes in one library were also present in the other library. Immediate fractionation was required for EDTA tubes, so the use of EDTA tubes in multi-site collections was limited. Every single 10 ml sample contained the 1,000 most abundant TCRbeta clonotypes from the pooled draws. When 3 or 4 tubes (about 27-45 ml blood) were combined, saturation was approached in coverage of the top 10,000 TCRbeta clonotypes.

TCRbeta repertoires were quantified from mRNA rather than genomic DNA, which captures expressed receptors. Without cell sorting, buffy coat leukocytes were collected into Trizol, and RNA was extracted using the Direct-zol RNA MiniPrep Plus kit. EDTA blood tubes were centrifuged immediately at 4°C to separate plasma, buffy coat and red blood cells. This clonotype was counted once. Its antigen is not yet known. No per-base quality is available; no much larger clone lies one base away. Libraries were built with PCR. TCRdb records Illumina MiSeq as the sequencer. cDNA was made using SMARTScribe reverse transcriptase and a 5' template-switch oligo that added a universal priming site. A 12-nucleotide random unique molecular identifier (UMI) was carried by the template-switch oligo, and each cDNA molecule was tagged with this UMI. During reverse transcription, chain-specific reverse primers targeted TCRbeta transcripts. Uracil DNA glycosylase treatment was used to remove residual template-switch adapters, and a Qiagen MinElute kit was used to purify the cDNA. The first PCR used KAPA HiFi HotStart ReadyMix for 23 cycles, split across four 50 ul reactions with step-out primers. First-round PCR products were gel-purified before further amplification. Illumina Nextera adapters were attached in a second PCR of about 8 cycles, and the libraries were then purified and pooled. A 50-nucleotide 5' read captured the UMI barcode for each TCRbeta molecule. In the source study's methods: The MIGEC toolkit was used to group reads by UMI into consensus reads. PEAR was used to merge forward and reverse consensus reads, producing the final reads. A custom decontamination script removed identical UMI-sequence pairs shared across libraries, treating them as cross-sample contamination. MIGMAP, a wrapper around IgBLAST, was used to carry out V(D)J assignment and CDR3 extraction. A TCR clonotype was defined by an identical V gene, J gene and CDR3 amino acid sequence; no sequencing was done for CDR1 and CDR2. TCRdb reprocessing: public reads trimmed at Q25 with fastp, clones called with MiXCR, in-frame beta chains kept. Every entry covers one CDR3 protein and lists the most common genes and DNA from its rows. Here the V and J calls rest on TCRdb's processing, not on the authors' analysis. The sample includes around 4,200 distinct CDR3 sequences, with about 51% observed a single time. Roughly 25% of the sample belongs to the ten largest clones.

Sequences were obtained from peripheral blood. This TCR was recovered from a human donor in good health.

The CDR3 protein sequence reads: CSVEGVGGNLNTEAFF. The nucleotides are TGCAGCGTTGAAGGGGTGGGTGGCAACCTGAACACTGAAGCTTTCTTT. The sequence links TRBV29-1 to TRBJ1-1; the D gene is not confidently resolved. The germline V gene gives CDR1 as SQVTM and CDR2 as ANQGSEA. Trimming costs V 1 base and J 0 bases, and their ends lie 15 bases apart. From cysteine to phenylalanine, the CDR3 is 16 amino acids long. The kept DNA is CDR3 alone, 48 bases in frame from the first base.